These 18 T cell receptor beta chains share one sample of origin, sequenced in a study of blood T cell repertoires in COVID-19. Measured with immunoSEQ multiplex PCR; TCRdb has only the in-frame clones, and not every one. The sample contains more than 25,000 clones, 84% of which appear only once. The specimen was peripheral blood. The receptor set was obtained from a man older than 75 with active COVID-19.

The V call is TRBV6-5, the J call TRBJ1-5, with TRBD1 as a possible D gene (5 bases). Between the trimmed V and J ends, which lost 5 bases and 2 bases, there was a span of 10 bases. Germline loops: CDR1 MNHEY, CDR2 SVGAGI. This CDR3 region has 14 residues. CDR3 amino acids: CASSPDMGNQPQHF. The DNA for the CDR3 is TGTGCCAGCAGTCCGGACATGGGCAATCAGCCCCAGCATTTT.

The CDR3 here is CASSPTRQPQHF. In nucleotides, the CDR3 is TGTGCCAGCAGTCCCACTAGGCAGCCCCAGCATTTT. V and J are TRBV28 and TRBJ1-5, with unresolved D. CDR3 length equals 12 residues. CDR1 and CDR2 from the germline V gene are MDHEN and SYDVKM. V lost 5 bases and J 7 bases, leaving 9 bases between the germline ends.

The gene calls are TRBV5-1 and TRBJ2-5; 8 nucleotides agree with TRBD1. Unmatched junction bases numbered 9, after V lost 3 bases and J lost 2 bases. Germline-derived CDR1 and CDR2 are SGHRS and YFSETQ. There are 16 residues in the CDR3. The CDR3 protein is CASSSPGTGKQETQYF. The CDR3 DNA follows: TGCGCCAGCAGCTCCCCCGGGACAGGAAAGCAAGAGACCCAGTACTTC. The complete variable domain, with remaining parts taken from reference TRBV5-1 and TRBJ2-5, reads KAGVTQTPRYLIKTRGQQVTLSCSPISGHRSVSWYQQTPGQGLQFLFEYFSETQRNKGNFPGRFSGRQFSNSRSEMNVSTLELGDSALYLCASSSPGTGKQETQYFGPGTRLLVL.

The chain carries TRBV27 and TRBJ1-5; D might be TRBD1 (6 bases). Germline V gene data show CDR1 as MNHEY and CDR2 as SMNVEV (reference sequence). The CDR3 runs to 16 residues. The germline V and J ends were trimmed by 6 bases and 0 bases, with 15 bases remaining between them. CDR3 loop: CASRGRGAPSNQPQHF. CDR3 in DNA: TGTGCCAGCAGGGGGCGGGGGGCCCCTAGCAATCAGCCCCAGCATTTT.

This clone was seen a single time. The rearrangement links TRBV29-1 to TRBJ1-5; possibly TRBD1 for D (6 bases). Trimming left V 6 bases short and J 0 bases short, with 15 bases between. The CDR3 is 15 residues long. The germline gives CDR1 SQVTM, CDR2 ANQGSEA. CDR3 sequence: CSVSQDRNSNQPQHF. The CDR3 DNA sequence: TGCAGCGTCTCTCAGGACAGAAATAGCAATCAGCCCCAGCATTTT.

This clone was detected a few times. V gene TRBV21-1 combines with J gene TRBJ2-3; the DNA was not used to check the table's D call, TRBD2. TRBV21-1 is marked as a pseudogene. This CDR3 is built from 20 residues. The CDR3 loop reads CASSKAPGLAGGDYTDTQYF. CDR3 DNA sequence: TGTGCCAGCAGCAAAGCACCGGGACTAGCGGGGGGGGACTACACAGATACGCAGTATTTT.

A remark on this clone: Being one base from a much bigger clone, this may be a read error. The chain has TRBV5-1 and TRBJ2-3; 8 bases match TRBD2. The V gene's germline CDR1 is SGHRS and CDR2 YFSETQ. The CDR3 spans 16 residues. With 2 bases clipped from V and 5 bases from J, the junction kept 10 bases outside the gene matches. CDR3 in DNA: TGCGCCAGCAGCTTATGGCCGGGGGGGCAGGTAGATACGCAGTATTTT. Translation: CASSLWPGGQVDTQYF. The full variable domain, completed using reference TRBV5-1 and TRBJ2-3, is KAGVTQTPRYLIKTRGQQVTLSCSPISGHRSVSWYQQTPGQGLQFLFEYFSETQRNKGNFPGRFSGRQFSNSRSEMNVSTLELGDSALYLCASSLWPGGQVDTQYFGPGTRLTVL.

V and J are TRBV5-1 and TRBJ2-3, with D tentatively TRBD1 (6 bases). There are 17 residues in the CDR3. Trimming cost V 4 bases and J 8 bases, with 26 bases left between them. Germline V gene data show CDR1 as SGHRS and CDR2 as YFSETQ. The CDR3, as DNA: TGCGCCAGCAGCCGGAACTCAGGGGATCCCGGTTTGGGTACGCAGTATTTT. This translates into CASSRNSGDPGLGTQYF.

The chain couples TRBV4-2 to TRBJ2-7; 12 bases fit TRBD1. The CDR3 runs to 15 residues. V shed 3 bases, J shed 5 bases, and the junction held 5 bases outside the gene matches. Per the germline V gene, CDR1 is LGHNA and CDR2 is YNFKEQ. The CDR3 is CASSQAGTGGHEQYF. CDR3 nucleotides: TGTGCCAGCAGCCAGGCCGGGACAGGGGGCCACGAGCAGTACTTC.

The CDR3 loop is CASSPSRQDRETQYF. Here the CDR3 DNA reads TGCGCCAGCAGCCCATCCAGACAGGACAGGGAGACCCAGTACTTC. This chain links TRBV5-1 with TRBJ2-5; TRBD1 aligns across 7 bases. The V gene end was trimmed by 4 bases and the J gene end by 5 bases; junction bases not matched to a gene: 11. The germline CDR1 and CDR2 sequences are SGHRS and YFSETQ. The length of the CDR3 is 15 residues.

V usage is TRBV6-5 and J usage is TRBJ2-1, with TRBD1 matching over 7 bases. After removal of 0 bases from V and 5 bases from J, the junction contained 7 bases not matched to a gene. Germline V gene sequence: CDR1 MNHEY, CDR2 SVGAGI. This CDR3 is 16 amino acids long. The DNA of the CDR3 is TGTGCCAGCAGTTACTCGATCGACAGGGCTAACAATGAGCAGTTCTTC. Amino acid sequence: CASSYSIDRANNEQFF.

This chain uses TRBV6-6 with TRBJ2-3, with a tentative D call TRBD2 (5 bases). The CDR3 is 15 residues long. The V gene lost 2 bases and the J gene lost 2 bases, with 11 bases spanning the gap. The germline gives CDR1 MNHNY, CDR2 SVGAGI (reference sequence). CDR3 sequence reads: CASSYGSTFTDTQYF. The CDR3, as DNA: TGTGCCAGCAGTTACGGGAGCACTTTCACAGATACGCAGTATTTT.

This clone was observed once. J is TRBJ1-1 and V is TRBV9, with D tentatively TRBD1 (6 bases). The CDR3 contains 17 residues. CDR1 SGDLS and CDR2 YYNGEE come from the germline V gene. Deletions cut 0 bases from V and 2 bases from J, with 17 bases between. The CDR3 DNA reads as TGTGCCAGCAGCGTAGGGCCGTCCGGGACAACAAACACTGAAGCTTTCTTT. Its translation: CASSVGPSGTTNTEAFF.

The chain uses TRBV12-5 and TRBJ2-7; the D is unclear. The CDR3 covers 17 residues. Germline lookup yields CDR1 LGHNT and CDR2 FRNRAP. Trimming cost V 0 bases and J 2 bases, with 17 bases left between them. For the CDR3, the DNA is TGTGCTAGTGGTTTGGTAAAAAACCCAGGAATACCCTACGAGCAGTACTTC. This gives the protein CASGLVKNPGIPYEQYF.

The rearrangement uses TRBV4-2 and TRBJ2-2, with 7 bases fitting TRBD2. Germline CDR1 is LGHNA and CDR2 is YNFKEQ. The V segment lost 4 bases and the J segment 5 bases; nucleotides outside the gene matches: 1. The CDR3 length is 13 residues. The CDR3 region is CASSRGGTGELFF. The CDR3 DNA reads TGTGCCAGCAGCCGGGGGGGAACCGGGGAGCTGTTTTTT.

This chain joins TRBV5-1 and TRBJ1-1; D possibly corresponds to TRBD1 (5 bases). The V gene lost 0 bases and the J gene lost 9 bases, with 12 bases spanning the gap. This CDR3 is 13 amino acids long. Germline V gives CDR1 SGHRS, CDR2 YFSETQ. This CDR3 is CASSLAGFSQAFF. DNA of the CDR3: TGCGCCAGCAGCTTGGCAGGGTTCAGCCAAGCTTTCTTT.

The rearrangement uses TRBV5-1 and TRBJ2-1; 12 bases line up with TRBD1. The germline gives CDR1 SGHRS, CDR2 YFSETQ. J lost 2 bases, V lost 4 bases, and 4 bases had no gene match. The CDR3 sequence is 16 residues long. CDR3 bases: TGCGCCAGCAGCCAGGGACAGGGGGCAGCCTACAATGAGCAGTTCTTC. It specifies CASSQGQGAAYNEQFF. The complete variable domain, with remaining parts taken from reference TRBV5-1 and TRBJ2-1, reads KAGVTQTPRYLIKTRGQQVTLSCSPISGHRSVSWYQQTPGQGLQFLFEYFSETQRNKGNFPGRFSGRQFSNSRSEMNVSTLELGDSALYLCASSQGQGAAYNEQFFGPGTRLTVL.

V usage is TRBV4-1 and J usage is TRBJ2-1; D might be TRBD1 (5 bases). With 0 bases removed from V and 0 bases from J, the gap between germline ends came to 12 bases. The length of the CDR3 is 17 residues. Germline V gives CDR1 MGHRA, CDR2 YSYEKL. CDR3 sequence: CASSQDGRGISYNEQFF. The DNA of the CDR3 is TGCGCCAGCAGCCAAGATGGAAGGGGAATCTCCTACAATGAGCAGTTCTTC.